This T cell receptor beta chain was profiled in a study of T-cell reconstitution after alpha-beta-depleted transplantation in children. Points from the study as a whole: For some patients, TCRbeta diversity was high at day 60 because of recipient T cells and thymic progenitors that survived. Expanded graft clones numbering several hundred reportedly gave rise to alpha-beta T cells about two months after transplant. At one year after transplant, newly produced T cells mostly accounted for T-cell counts and diversity.

V was pared by 2 bases and J by 0 bases, with 7 bases between. The CDR3 totals 14 residues. Germline lookup yields CDR1 SGHRS and CDR2 YFSETQ. The authors prepared the TCRbeta library with unique molecular identifiers. TCRdb fed the PCR reads into MiXCR, producing one record per CDR3 protein. The profile covers around 490,000 distinct CDR3 sequences, with about an eighth appearing a single time and less than 15% taken by the ten largest. This clonotype was seen at least ten times. Its antigen is as yet unknown. This specimen was PBMCs, mostly from graft donor cells, taken 180 days after TCRalphabeta/CD19-depleted stem cell transplant. This receptor was taken from a female patient under 10 years old who had a stem cell transplant for aplastic anemia, so the T cells may come from the graft donor. The chain is built from TRBV5-1 and TRBJ2-3, with D unclear. The CDR3 DNA sequence: TGCGCCAGCAGCTTAAGACCTAGCACAGATACGCAGTATTTT. This translates into CASSLRPSTDTQYF.